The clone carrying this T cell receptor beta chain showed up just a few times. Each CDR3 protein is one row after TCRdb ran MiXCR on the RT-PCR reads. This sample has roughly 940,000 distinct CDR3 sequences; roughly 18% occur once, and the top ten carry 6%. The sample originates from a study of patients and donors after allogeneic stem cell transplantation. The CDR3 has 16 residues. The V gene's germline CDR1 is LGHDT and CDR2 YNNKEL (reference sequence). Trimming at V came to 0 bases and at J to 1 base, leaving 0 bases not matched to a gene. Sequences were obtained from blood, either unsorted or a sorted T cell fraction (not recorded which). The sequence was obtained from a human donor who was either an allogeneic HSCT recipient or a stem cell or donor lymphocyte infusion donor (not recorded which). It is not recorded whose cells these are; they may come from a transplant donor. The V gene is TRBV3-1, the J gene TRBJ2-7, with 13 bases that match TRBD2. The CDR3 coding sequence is TGTGCCAGCAGCCAAGAGGGACTAGCGGGATCCTACGAGCAGTACTTC. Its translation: CASSQEGLAGSYEQYF.